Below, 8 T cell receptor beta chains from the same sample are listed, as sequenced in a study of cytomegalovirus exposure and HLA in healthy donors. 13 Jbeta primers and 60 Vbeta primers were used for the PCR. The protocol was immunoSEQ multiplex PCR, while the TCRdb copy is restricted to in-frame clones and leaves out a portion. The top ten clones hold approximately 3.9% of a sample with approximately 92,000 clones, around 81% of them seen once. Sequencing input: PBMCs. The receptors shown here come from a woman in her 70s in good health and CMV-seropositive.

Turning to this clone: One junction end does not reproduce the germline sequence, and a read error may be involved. The CDR3 coding sequence is TGTGCTAGCAGCTTAGGATCCTCCAGCGGGAGCACAGATACGCAGTATTTT. This gives the protein CASSLGSSSGSTDTQYF. The chain combines TRBV7-7 with TRBJ2-3; D is possibly TRBD2 (6 bases). The length of the CDR3 is 17 residues. The V gene's germline CDR1 is SSHAT and CDR2 FNYEAQ (reference sequence).

In DNA form, the CDR3 reads TGTGCCAGCAGTTCCCAACGGACTAGCGGAAACACCGGGGAGCTGTTTTTT. Protein: CASSSQRTSGNTGELFF. This chain joins TRBV27 and TRBJ2-2, with TRBD2 identical over 10 bases. This CDR3 is 17 amino acids long. The germline V gene has CDR1 MNHEY and CDR2 SMNVEV (reference sequence). V trimming: 4 bases; J trimming: 2 bases; junction bases outside the gene matches: 7.

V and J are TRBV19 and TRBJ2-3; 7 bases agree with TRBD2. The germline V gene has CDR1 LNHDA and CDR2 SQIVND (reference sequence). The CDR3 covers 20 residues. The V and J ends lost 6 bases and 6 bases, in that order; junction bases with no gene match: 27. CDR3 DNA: TGTGCCAGTAGGCCCTTTGGCGGAGCCCCAGCGGGGAAATCCAGGGATACGCAGTATTTT. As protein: CASRPFGGAPAGKSRDTQYF.

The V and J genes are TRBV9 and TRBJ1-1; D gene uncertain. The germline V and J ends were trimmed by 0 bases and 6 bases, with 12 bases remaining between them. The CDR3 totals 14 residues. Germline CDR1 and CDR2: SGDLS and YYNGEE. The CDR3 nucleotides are TGTGCCAGCAGCGTAGGGGCCCAAGGCGCTGAAGCTTTCTTT. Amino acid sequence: CASSVGAQGAEAFF.

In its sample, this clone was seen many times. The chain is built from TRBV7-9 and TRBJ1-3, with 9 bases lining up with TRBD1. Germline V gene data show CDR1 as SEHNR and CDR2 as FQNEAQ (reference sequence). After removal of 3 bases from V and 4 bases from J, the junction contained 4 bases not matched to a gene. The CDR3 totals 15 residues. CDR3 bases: TGTGCCAGCAGCTTCAGGACAGGGGAAGGAAACACCATATATTTT. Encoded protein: CASSFRTGEGNTIYF. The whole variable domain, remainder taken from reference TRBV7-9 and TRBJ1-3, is DTGVSQNPRHKITKRGQNVTFRCDPISEHNRLYWYRQTLGQGPEFLTYFQNEAQLEKSRLLSDRFSAERPKGSFSTLEIQRTEQGDSAMYLCASSFRTGEGNTIYFGEGSWLTVV.

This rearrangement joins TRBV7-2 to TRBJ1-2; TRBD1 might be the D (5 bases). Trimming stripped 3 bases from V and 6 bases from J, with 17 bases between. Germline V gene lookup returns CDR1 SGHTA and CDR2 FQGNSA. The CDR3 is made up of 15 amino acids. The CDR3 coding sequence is TGTGCCAGCAGCTTTGGGGGGAGGGGTTCGGATGGCTACACCTTC. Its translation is CASSFGGRGSDGYTF.

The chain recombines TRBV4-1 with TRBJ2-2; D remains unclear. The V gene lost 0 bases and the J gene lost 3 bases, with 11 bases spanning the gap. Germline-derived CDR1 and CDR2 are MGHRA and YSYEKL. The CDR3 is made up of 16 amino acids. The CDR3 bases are TGCGCCAGCAGCCAAGAAAGAGAAGCTTACACCGGGGAGCTGTTTTTT. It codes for CASSQEREAYTGELFF.

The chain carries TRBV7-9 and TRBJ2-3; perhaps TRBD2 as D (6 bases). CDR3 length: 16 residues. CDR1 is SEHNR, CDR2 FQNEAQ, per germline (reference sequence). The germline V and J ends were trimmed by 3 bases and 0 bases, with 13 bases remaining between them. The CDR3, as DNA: TGTGCCAGCAGCTTTAGACTAGACGCTAGCACAGATACGCAGTATTTT. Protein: CASSFRLDASTDTQYF.